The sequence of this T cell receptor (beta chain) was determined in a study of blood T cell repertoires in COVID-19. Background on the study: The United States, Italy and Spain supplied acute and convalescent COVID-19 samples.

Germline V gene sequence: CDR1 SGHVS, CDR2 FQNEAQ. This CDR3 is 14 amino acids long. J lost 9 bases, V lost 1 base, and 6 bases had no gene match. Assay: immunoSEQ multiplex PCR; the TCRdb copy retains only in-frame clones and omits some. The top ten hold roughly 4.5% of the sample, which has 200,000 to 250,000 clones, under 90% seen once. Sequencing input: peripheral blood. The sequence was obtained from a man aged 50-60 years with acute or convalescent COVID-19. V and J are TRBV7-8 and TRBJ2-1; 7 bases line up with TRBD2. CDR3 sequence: CASSLESGVTEQFF. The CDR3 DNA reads TGTGCCAGCAGCTTAGAGAGCGGGGTCACTGAGCAGTTCTTC.